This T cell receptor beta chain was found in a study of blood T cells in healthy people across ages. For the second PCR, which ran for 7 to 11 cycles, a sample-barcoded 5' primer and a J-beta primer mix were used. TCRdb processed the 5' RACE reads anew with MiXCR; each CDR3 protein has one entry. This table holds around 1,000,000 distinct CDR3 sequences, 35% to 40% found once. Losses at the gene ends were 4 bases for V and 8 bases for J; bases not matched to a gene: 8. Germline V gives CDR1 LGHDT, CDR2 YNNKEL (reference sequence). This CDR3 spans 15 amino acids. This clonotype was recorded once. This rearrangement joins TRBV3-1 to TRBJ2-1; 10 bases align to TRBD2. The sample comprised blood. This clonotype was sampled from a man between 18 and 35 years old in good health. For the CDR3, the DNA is TGTGCCAGCAGCCGCCCCAGCGGGGGGGTTTATGAGCAGTTCTTC. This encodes CASSRPSGGVYEQFF.